The 10 T cell receptor beta chains presented below share a single source sample, sequenced in a study of T cell repertoires in cytomegalovirus infection. Using its own MiXCR run on the reads, TCRdb lists one record per CDR3 protein. In the table there are a few hundred thousand distinct CDR3 sequences, about an eighth of which are singletons. Material: PBMCs. The receptors shown here come from a human donor in good health (CMV status not recorded). Some clones in this sample may be carry-over from other donors' samples.

CDR3 nucleotide sequence: TGTGCCAGCAGTGATAGCGGTCAGGGGGTTTCTAGGCAGTTCTTC. Translation: CASSDSGQGVSRQFF. This chain uses TRBV2 with TRBJ2-1; D is possibly TRBD1 (7 bases). V was pared by 3 bases and J by 12 bases, with 21 bases between. The CDR3 length is 15 residues. Germline assignment: CDR1 SNHLY and CDR2 FYNNEI. The whole variable domain, remainder taken from reference TRBV2 and TRBJ2-1, is EPEVTQTPSHQVTQMGQEVILRCVPISNHLYFYWYRQILGQKVEFLVSFYNNEISEKSEIFDDQFSVERPDGSNFTLKIRSTKLEDSAMYFCASSDSGQGVSRQFFGPGTRLTVL.

This clonotype was seen many times. This sequence joins TRBV12-3 or TRBV12-4 and TRBJ1-1; D gene ambiguous. The CDR3 is 11 residues long. Trimming removed 6 bases at V and 3 bases at J, with 5 bases between. CDR3: CASRQDTEAFF. The CDR3 coding sequence is TGTGCCAGCAGGCAGGACACTGAAGCTTTCTTT.

This clonotype came up many times. This chain links TRBV7-9 with TRBJ2-1; 8 bases are shared with TRBD1. With 1 base clipped from V and 6 bases from J, the junction kept 5 bases outside the gene matches. The CDR3 is made up of 15 amino acids. Germline assignment: CDR1 SEHNR and CDR2 FQNEAQ (reference sequence). CDR3 region: CASSLGTGWRNEQFF. The CDR3 nucleotides read TGTGCCAGCAGCTTAGGGACAGGGTGGCGCAATGAGCAGTTCTTC.

This clonotype was seen repeatedly, ten times or more. V is TRBV7-4 and J is TRBJ1-1; 7 bases align to TRBD1. After removal of 1 base from V and 1 base from J, the junction contained 9 bases not matched to a gene. CDR1 is SGHVT, CDR2 SQSDAQ, per germline. The CDR3 is 17 residues long. This chain's CDR3 is CASSLVTGVAWNTEAFF. CDR3 nucleotides: TGTGCCAGCAGCTTAGTAACAGGGGTCGCATGGAACACTGAAGCTTTCTTT.

The chain carries TRBV24-1 and TRBJ1-2, with D possibly matching TRBD1 (5 bases). Germline-derived CDR1 and CDR2 are KGHDR and SFDVKD. The CDR3 length is 16 residues. The germline V and J ends were trimmed by 2 bases and 2 bases, with 14 bases remaining between them. DNA for the CDR3: TGTGCCACCAGTGATTACGGGAGGGGCCTCAACTATGGCTACACCTTC. Protein product: CATSDYGRGLNYGYTF.

V and J are TRBV29-1 and TRBJ1-2; D remains ambiguous. V was shortened by 4 bases and J by 2 bases, with 11 bases between the two germline ends. CDR3 size: 13 residues. The germline V gene encodes CDR1 SQVTM and CDR2 ANQGSEA. The DNA of the CDR3 is TGCAGCGTTGGGGGAATGAAGAACTATGGCTACACCTTC. Translation: CSVGGMKNYGYTF.

The V gene is TRBV29-1, the J gene TRBJ2-1, with TRBD1 identical over 10 bases. Unmatched junction bases numbered 5, after V lost 4 bases and J lost 8 bases. This CDR3 has 13 amino acids. Germline CDR1 and CDR2: SQVTM and ANQGSEA. The CDR3 spells CSVGGTGADEQFF. The CDR3 DNA is TGCAGCGTTGGAGGGACAGGGGCCGATGAGCAGTTCTTC.

This clonotype was detected only a few times. V usage is TRBV2 and J usage is TRBJ2-6; D gene ambiguous. Trimming removed 4 bases at V and 9 bases at J, with 7 bases between. Germline V gives CDR1 SNHLY, CDR2 FYNNEI. This CDR3 is built from 12 residues. The CDR3 loop reads CASSALHNVLTF. For the CDR3, the DNA is TGTGCCAGCAGTGCGTTGCACAACGTCCTGACTTTC.

This chain joins TRBV20-1 and TRBJ2-1; tentative D call: TRBD2 (6 bases). The CDR3 consists of 16 residues. V dropped 2 bases and J dropped 1 base, with 15 bases sitting between them. The germline CDR1 and CDR2 sequences are DFQATT and SNEGSKA (reference sequence). CDR3 in DNA: TGCAGTGCTAGATCACCCTTGGGGGGATCCTACAATGAGCAGTTCTTC. This encodes CSARSPLGGSYNEQFF.

This clonotype was seen only a few times. The V call is TRBV6-5, the J call TRBJ2-1; D is unresolved. Germline V gene data show CDR1 as MNHEY and CDR2 as SVGAGI. V gave up 3 bases and J gave up 2 bases, with 8 bases separating them. CDR3 length: 14 residues. The CDR3 DNA reads as TGTGCCAGCAGTTATGGTGCCCCCTACAATGAGCAGTTCTTC. This encodes CASSYGAPYNEQFF.